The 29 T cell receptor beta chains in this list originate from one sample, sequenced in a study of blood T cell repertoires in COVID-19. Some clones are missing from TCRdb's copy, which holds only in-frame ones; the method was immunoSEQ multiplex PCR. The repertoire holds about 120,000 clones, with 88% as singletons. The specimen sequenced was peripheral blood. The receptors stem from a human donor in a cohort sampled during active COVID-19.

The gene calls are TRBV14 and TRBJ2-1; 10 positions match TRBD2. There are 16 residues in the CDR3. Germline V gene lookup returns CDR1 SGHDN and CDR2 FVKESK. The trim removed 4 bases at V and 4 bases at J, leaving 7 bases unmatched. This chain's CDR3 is CASSLVAGGQYNEQFF. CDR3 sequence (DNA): TGTGCCAGCAGCCTTGTAGCGGGAGGTCAATACAATGAGCAGTTCTTC.

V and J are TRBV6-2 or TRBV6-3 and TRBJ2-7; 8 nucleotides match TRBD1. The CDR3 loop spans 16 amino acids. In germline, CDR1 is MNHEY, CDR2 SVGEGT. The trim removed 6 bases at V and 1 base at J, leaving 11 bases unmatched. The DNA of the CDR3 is TGTGCCAGCAGCCTCACGTGGACAGGGAATTCCTACGAGCAGTACTTC. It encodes CASSLTWTGNSYEQYF.

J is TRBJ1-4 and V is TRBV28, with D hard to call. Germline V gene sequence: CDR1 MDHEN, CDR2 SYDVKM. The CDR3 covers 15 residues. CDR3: CPSRRINVDNEKLFF. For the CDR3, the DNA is TGTCCGAGTCGGCGGATCAATGTGGATAATGAAAAACTGTTTTTT.

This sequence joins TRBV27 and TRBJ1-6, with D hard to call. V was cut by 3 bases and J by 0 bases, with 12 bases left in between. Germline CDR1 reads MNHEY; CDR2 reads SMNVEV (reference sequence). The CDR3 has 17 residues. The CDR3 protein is CASSFSLRSSYNSPLHF. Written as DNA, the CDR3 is TGTGCCAGCAGTTTTTCTTTGAGGAGCTCCTATAATTCACCCCTCCACTTT.

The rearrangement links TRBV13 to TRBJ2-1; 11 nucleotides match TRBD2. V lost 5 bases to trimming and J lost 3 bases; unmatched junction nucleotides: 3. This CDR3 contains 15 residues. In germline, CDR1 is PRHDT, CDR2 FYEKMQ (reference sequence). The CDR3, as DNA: TGTGCCAGCAGCGTAGCGGGGGGGGTCTACAATGAGCAGTTCTTC. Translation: CASSVAGGVYNEQFF.

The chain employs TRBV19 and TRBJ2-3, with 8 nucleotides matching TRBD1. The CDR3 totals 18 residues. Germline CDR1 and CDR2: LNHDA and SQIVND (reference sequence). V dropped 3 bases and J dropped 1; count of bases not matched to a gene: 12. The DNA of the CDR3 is TGTGCCAGTAGTATCCTCGACGGACAGGGTTTGGGCACAGATACGCAGTATTTT. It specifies CASSILDGQGLGTDTQYF.

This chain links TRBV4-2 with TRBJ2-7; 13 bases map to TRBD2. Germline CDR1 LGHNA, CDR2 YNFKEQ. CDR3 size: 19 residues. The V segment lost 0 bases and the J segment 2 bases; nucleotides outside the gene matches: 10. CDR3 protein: CASSQEPWTSGSSPYEQYF. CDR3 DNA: TGTGCCAGCAGCCAAGAGCCCTGGACTAGCGGGAGCAGTCCCTACGAGCAGTACTTC.

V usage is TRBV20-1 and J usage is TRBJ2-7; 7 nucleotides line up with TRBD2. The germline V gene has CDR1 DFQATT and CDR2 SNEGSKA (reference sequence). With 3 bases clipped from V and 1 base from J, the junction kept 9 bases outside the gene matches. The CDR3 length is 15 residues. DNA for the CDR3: TGCAGTGCTAGTTCGCGGGAGAGGGTTTCCTACGAGCAGTACTTC. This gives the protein CSASSRERVSYEQYF.

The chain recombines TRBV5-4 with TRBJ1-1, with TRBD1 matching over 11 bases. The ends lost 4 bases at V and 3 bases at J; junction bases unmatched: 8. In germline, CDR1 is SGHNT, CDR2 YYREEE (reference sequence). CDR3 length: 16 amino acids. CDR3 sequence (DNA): TGTGCCAGCAGCCCCCGGACAGGGGGCGGGTACACTGAAGCTTTCTTT. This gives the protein CASSPRTGGGYTEAFF.

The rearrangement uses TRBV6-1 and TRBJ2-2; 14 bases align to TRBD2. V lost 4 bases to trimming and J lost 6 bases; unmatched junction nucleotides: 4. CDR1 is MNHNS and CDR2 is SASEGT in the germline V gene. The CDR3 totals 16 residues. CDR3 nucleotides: TGTGCCAGCAGTGGACTAGCGGGGGGGCCGCCCGGGGAGCTGTTTTTT. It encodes CASSGLAGGPPGELFF.

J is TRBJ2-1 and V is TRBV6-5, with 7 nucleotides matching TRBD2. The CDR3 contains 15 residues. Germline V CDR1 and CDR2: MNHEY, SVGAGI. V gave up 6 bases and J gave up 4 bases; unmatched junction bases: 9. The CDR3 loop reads CASRPEGTIYNEQFF. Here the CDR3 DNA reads TGTGCCAGCAGGCCCGAAGGGACTATTTACAATGAGCAGTTCTTC.

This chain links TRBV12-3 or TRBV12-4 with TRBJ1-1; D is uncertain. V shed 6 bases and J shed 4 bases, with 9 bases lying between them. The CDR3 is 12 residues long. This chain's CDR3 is CASSPAATEAFF. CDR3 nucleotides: TGTGCCAGCAGCCCCGCGGCCACTGAAGCTTTCTTT.

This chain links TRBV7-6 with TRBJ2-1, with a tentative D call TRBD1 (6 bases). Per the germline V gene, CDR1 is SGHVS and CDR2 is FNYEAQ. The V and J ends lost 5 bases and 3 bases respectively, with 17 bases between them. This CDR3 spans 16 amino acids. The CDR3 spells CASSPGQGPIYNEQFF. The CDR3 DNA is TGTGCCAGCAGCCCCGGTCAGGGGCCTATCTACAATGAGCAGTTCTTC.

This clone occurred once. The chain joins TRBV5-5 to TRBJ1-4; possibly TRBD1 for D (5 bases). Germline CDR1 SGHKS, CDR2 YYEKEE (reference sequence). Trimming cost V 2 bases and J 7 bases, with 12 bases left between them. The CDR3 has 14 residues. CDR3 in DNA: TGTGCCAGCAGCTTTCGGACAATAAGTGAAAAACTGTTTTTT. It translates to CASSFRTISEKLFF.

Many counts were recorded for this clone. The CDR3 sequence: CAISSGRDADTQYF. In DNA, the CDR3 is TGTGCCATCAGTAGCGGGAGGGACGCAGATACGCAGTATTTT. J is TRBJ2-3 and V is TRBV10-3, with TRBD2 matching 10 bases. V lost 5 bases, J lost 4 bases, and 3 bases stayed unmatched. Germline V gene data show CDR1 as ENHRY and CDR2 as SYGVKD. This CDR3 is 14 amino acids long.

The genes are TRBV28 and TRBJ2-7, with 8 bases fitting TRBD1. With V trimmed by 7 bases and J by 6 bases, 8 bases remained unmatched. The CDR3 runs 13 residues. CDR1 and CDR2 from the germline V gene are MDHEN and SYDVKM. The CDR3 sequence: CASIPPDRAEQYF. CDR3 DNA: TGTGCCAGCATCCCTCCGGACAGGGCCGAGCAGTACTTC.

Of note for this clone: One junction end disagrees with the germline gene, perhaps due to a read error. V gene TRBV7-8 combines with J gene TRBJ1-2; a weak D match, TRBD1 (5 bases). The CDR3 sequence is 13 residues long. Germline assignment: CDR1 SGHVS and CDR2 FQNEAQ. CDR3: CASSQQTQADSYF. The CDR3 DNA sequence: TGTGCCAGCAGCCAGCAGACACAGGCAGATTCTTACTTC.

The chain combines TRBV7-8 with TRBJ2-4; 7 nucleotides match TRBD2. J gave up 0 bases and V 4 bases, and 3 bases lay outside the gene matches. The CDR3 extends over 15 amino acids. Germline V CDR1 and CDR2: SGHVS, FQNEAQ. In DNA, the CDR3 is TGTGCCAGCAGCTCCGGGACTATAGCCAAAAACATTCAGTACTTC. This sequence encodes CASSSGTIAKNIQYF.

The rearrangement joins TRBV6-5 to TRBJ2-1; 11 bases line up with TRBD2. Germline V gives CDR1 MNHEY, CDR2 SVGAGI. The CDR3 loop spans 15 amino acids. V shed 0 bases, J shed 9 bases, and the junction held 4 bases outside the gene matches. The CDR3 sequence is CASSYSSGGAGEQFF. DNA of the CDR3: TGTGCCAGCAGTTACTCTAGCGGGGGGGCCGGTGAGCAGTTCTTC.

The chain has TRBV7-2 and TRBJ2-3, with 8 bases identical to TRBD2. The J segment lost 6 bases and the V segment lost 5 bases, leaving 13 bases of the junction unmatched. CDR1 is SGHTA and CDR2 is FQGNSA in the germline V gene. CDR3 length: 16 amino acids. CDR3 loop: CASSPQDGGGTDTQYF. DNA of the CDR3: TGTGCCAGCAGCCCCCAGGATGGCGGGGGGACGGATACGCAGTATTTT. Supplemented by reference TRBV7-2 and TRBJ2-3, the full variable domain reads GAGVSQSPSNKVTEKGKDVELRCDPISGHTALYWYRQSLGQGLEFLIYFQGNSAPDKSGLPSDRFSAERTGGSVSTLTIQRTQQEDSAVYLCASSPQDGGGTDTQYFGPGTRLTVL.

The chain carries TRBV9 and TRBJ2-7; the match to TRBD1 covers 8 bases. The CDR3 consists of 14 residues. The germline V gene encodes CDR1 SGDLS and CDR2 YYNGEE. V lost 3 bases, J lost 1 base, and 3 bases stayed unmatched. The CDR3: CASSAQGGSYEQYF. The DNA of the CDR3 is TGTGCCAGCAGCGCACAGGGGGGTTCCTACGAGCAGTACTTC.

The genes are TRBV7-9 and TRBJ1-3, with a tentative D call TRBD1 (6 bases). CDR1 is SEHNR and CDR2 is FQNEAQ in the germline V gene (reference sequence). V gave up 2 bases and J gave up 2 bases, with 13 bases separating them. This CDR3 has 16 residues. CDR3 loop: CASSLSGGQAGNTIYF. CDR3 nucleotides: TGTGCCAGCAGCTTATCGGGGGGGCAGGCTGGAAACACCATATATTTT. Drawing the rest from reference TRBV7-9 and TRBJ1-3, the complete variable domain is DTGVSQNPRHKITKRGQNVTFRCDPISEHNRLYWYRQTLGQGPEFLTYFQNEAQLEKSRLLSDRFSAERPKGSFSTLEIQRTEQGDSAMYLCASSLSGGQAGNTIYFGEGSWLTVV.

For the CDR3, the DNA is TGTGCCAGCACCGCTGGGGAGGCCGCTGAAGCTTTCTTT. Amino acids: CASTAGEAAEAFF. This chain joins TRBV6-5 and TRBJ1-1; D is undetermined. Trimming removed 7 bases at V and 6 bases at J, with 15 bases between. This CDR3 comprises 13 residues. CDR1 is MNHEY and CDR2 is SVGAGI in the germline V gene.

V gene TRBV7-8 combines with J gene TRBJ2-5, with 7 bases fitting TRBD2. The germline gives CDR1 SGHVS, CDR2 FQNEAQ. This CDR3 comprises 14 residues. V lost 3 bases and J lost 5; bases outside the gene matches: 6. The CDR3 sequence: CASSFEGRVETQYF. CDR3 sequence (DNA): TGTGCCAGCAGCTTTGAGGGGAGGGTGGAGACCCAGTACTTC.

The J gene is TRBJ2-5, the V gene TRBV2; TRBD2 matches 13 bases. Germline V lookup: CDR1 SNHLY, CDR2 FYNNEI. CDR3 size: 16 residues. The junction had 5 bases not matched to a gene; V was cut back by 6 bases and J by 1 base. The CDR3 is CASRPWTSGGQETQYF. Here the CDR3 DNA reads TGTGCCAGCAGACCCTGGACTAGCGGGGGCCAAGAGACCCAGTACTTC.

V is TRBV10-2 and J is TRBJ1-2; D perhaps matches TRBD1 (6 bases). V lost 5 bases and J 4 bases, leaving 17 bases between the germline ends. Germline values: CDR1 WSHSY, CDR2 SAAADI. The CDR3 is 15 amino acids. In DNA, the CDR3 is TGCGCCAGCAGTATCACCCTCACAGGGCTCTATGGCTACACCTTC. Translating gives CASSITLTGLYGYTF.

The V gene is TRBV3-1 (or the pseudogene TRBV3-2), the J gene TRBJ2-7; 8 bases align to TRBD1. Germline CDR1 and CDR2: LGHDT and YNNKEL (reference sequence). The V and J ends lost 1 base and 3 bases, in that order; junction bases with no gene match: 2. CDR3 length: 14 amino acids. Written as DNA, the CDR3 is TGTGCCAGCAGCCAAGGCAGGGGGCTCTACGAGCAGTACTTC. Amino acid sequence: CASSQGRGLYEQYF.

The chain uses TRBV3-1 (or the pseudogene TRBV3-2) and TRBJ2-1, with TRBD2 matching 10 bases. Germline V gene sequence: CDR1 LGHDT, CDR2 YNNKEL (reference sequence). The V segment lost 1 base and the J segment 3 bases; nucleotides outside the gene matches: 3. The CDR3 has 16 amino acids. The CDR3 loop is CASSQGVAGGYNEQFF. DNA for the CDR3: TGTGCCAGCAGCCAAGGGGTAGCGGGAGGCTACAATGAGCAGTTCTTC.

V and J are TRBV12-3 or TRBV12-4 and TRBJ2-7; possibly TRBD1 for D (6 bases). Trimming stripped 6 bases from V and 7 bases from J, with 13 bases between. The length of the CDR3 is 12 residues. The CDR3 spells CASSPDRMEQYF. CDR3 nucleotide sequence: TGTGCCAGCAGCCCGGACAGAATGGAGCAGTACTTC.